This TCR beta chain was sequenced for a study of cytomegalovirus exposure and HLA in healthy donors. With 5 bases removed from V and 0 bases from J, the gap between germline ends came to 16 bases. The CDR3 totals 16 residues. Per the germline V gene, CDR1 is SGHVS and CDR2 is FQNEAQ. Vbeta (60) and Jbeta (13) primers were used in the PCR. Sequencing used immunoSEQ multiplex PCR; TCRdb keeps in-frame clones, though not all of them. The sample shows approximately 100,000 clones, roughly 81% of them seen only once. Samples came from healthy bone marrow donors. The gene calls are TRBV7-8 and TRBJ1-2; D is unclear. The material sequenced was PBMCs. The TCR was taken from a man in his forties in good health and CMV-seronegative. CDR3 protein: CASSLQSSVSNYGYTF. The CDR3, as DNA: TGTGCCAGCAGCCTCCAAAGCTCGGTATCTAACTATGGCTACACCTTC.